The 28 T cell receptor beta chains listed next were all sequenced from one sample in a study of early T cells in non-severe SARS-CoV-2 infection. TCRdb recomputed calls from the 5' RACE reads with MiXCR, one row per CDR3 protein. The sample includes some 40,000 distinct CDR3 sequences, 9% to 15% of them seen just once. The sample comprised whole blood. These receptor sequences come from an adult who was a healthcare worker with PCR-confirmed SARS-CoV-2 infection or an uninfected control (not recorded which).

The CDR3: CASSLGGAGTYTDTQYF. CDR3 coding DNA: TGTGCCAGCAGCTTAGGGGGTGCGGGAACGTACACAGATACGCAGTATTTT. The chain links TRBV7-8 to TRBJ2-3; possible D gene TRBD2, 6 bases. The CDR3 has 17 residues. Trimming removed 1 base at V and 2 bases at J, with 16 bases between. Germline CDR1 SGHVS, CDR2 FQNEAQ.

The sample holds many counts of this clonotype. This chain links TRBV28 with TRBJ2-1; D possibly corresponds to TRBD2 (6 bases). Trimming pared 7 bases from V and 6 bases from J, leaving 10 bases between. This CDR3 has 12 amino acids. CDR1 and CDR2 from the germline V gene are MDHEN and SYDVKM. In DNA, the CDR3 is TGTGCCAGCACTAGCGCCCCCAATGAGCAGTTCTTC. This sequence encodes CASTSAPNEQFF.

The V gene is TRBV29-1, the J gene TRBJ2-7; 7 nucleotides match TRBD2. Germline V gene lookup returns CDR1 SQVTM and CDR2 ANQGSEA. This CDR3 is built from 12 residues. V dropped 4 bases and J dropped 2; count of bases not matched to a gene: 2. The CDR3: CSVGLAAYEQYF. The CDR3 DNA reads TGCAGCGTTGGACTAGCTGCCTACGAGCAGTACTTC.

Many counts were recorded for this clonotype. V and J are TRBV3-1 and TRBJ2-1; 11 nucleotides match TRBD2. The trim removed 4 bases at V and 8 bases at J, leaving 19 bases unmatched. The germline gives CDR1 LGHDT, CDR2 YNNKEL (reference sequence). This CDR3 is 19 amino acids long. As DNA, the CDR3 is TGTGCCAGCAGCCCAACGCCACCGGGTACTAGCGGGAGCTGGGATGAGCAGTTCTTC. It is translated as CASSPTPPGTSGSWDEQFF.

This clonotype has just a few counts. The chain is built from TRBV7-8 and TRBJ2-7; 8 bases match TRBD1. CDR1 and CDR2 (germline): SGHVS, FQNEAQ. The CDR3 has 13 residues. Trimming at V came to 3 bases and at J to 5 bases, leaving 3 bases not matched to a gene. Here the CDR3 reads CASSFHRGDEQYF. CDR3 DNA sequence: TGTGCCAGCAGCTTCCACAGGGGGGACGAGCAGTACTTC.

Comment on this clonotype: Since a much larger clone is just one base distant, this may be a read error. This chain links TRBV5-4 with TRBJ1-6, with D unresolved. Germline V gene lookup returns CDR1 SGHNT and CDR2 YYREEE (reference sequence). V lost 7 bases, J lost 9 bases, and 20 bases lay in between. The CDR3 contains 15 residues. This CDR3 reads CASGLVIDPSSPLHF. The CDR3 DNA is TGTGCCAGCGGCCTCGTTATTGATCCTAGTTCACCCCTCCACTTT.

The V call is TRBV27, the J call TRBJ2-3; D may correspond to TRBD1 or TRBD2 (6 bases each). The germline CDR1 and CDR2 sequences are MNHEY and SMNVEV (reference sequence). Trimming removed 3 bases at V and 6 bases at J, with 16 bases between. This CDR3 region has 15 residues. CDR3: CASSLNTPGADTQYF. The CDR3 coding sequence is TGTGCCAGCAGTTTGAATACCCCGGGGGCCGATACGCAGTATTTT.

This clonotype appeared a single time. J is TRBJ2-5 and V is TRBV6-2 or TRBV6-3, with D possibly being TRBD1 (6 bases). CDR3 length equals 14 residues. CDR1 is MNHEY, CDR2 SVGEGT, per germline. Trimming pared 4 bases from V and 2 bases from J, leaving 11 bases between. CDR3 sequence: CASSLGTPQETQYF. Written as DNA, the CDR3 is TGTGCCAGCAGTTTGGGGACACCGCAAGAGACCCAGTACTTC.

This clonotype has a handful of counts. V usage is TRBV12-3 or TRBV12-4 and J usage is TRBJ2-6; perhaps TRBD2 as D (5 bases). This CDR3 is built from 14 residues. V lost 10 bases to trimming and J lost 0 bases, with 10 bases between them. This CDR3 reads CATRTSSGANVLTF. As DNA, the CDR3 is TGTGCCACCCGCACTAGCTCTGGGGCCAACGTCCTGACTTTC.

This clonotype was detected ten times or more. This chain joins TRBV19 and TRBJ1-2; D call uncertain. V shed 5 bases and J shed 3 bases, with 10 bases lying between them. Germline CDR1 and CDR2: LNHDA and SQIVND (reference sequence). The CDR3 sequence is 13 residues long. CDR3 residues: CASSPPSDYGYTF. CDR3 DNA sequence: TGTGCCAGTAGTCCCCCTTCTGACTATGGCTACACCTTC.

This clonotype has a count of ten or more. The V call is TRBV20-1, the J call TRBJ2-1, with TRBD2 identical over 7 bases. Germline CDR1 and CDR2: DFQATT and SNEGSKA (reference sequence). This CDR3 is built from 15 residues. J lost 6 bases, V lost 3 bases, and 11 bases had no gene match. The CDR3 DNA follows: TGCAGTGCTAGGCCTAGCGGACCTAGGGTCAATGAGCAGTTCTTC. It specifies CSARPSGPRVNEQFF.

This clonotype was seen repeatedly, ten times or more. The CDR3 loop is CASSLSEINEQFF. CDR3 bases: TGTGCCAGCAGCTTATCGGAAATTAATGAGCAGTTCTTC. The V call is TRBV7-2, the J call TRBJ2-1; D remains ambiguous. V was clipped by 2 bases and J by 7 bases, with 9 bases between them. This CDR3 is 13 amino acids long. Germline V lookup: CDR1 SGHTA, CDR2 FQGNSA. Full variable domain (missing parts from reference TRBV7-2 and TRBJ2-1): GAGVSQSPSNKVTEKGKDVELRCDPISGHTALYWYRQSLGQGLEFLIYFQGNSAPDKSGLPSDRFSAERTGGSVSTLTIQRTQQEDSAVYLCASSLSEINEQFFGPGTRLTVL.

This chain links TRBV7-9 with TRBJ2-3; 9 bases line up with TRBD1. From germline, CDR1 is SEHNR and CDR2 FQNEAQ (reference sequence). There are 18 residues in the CDR3. With V trimmed by 3 bases and J by 2 bases, 12 bases remained unmatched. The CDR3 bases are TGTGCCAGCAGCTTGGCTCCGGGACAGGGTAAAGCCACAGATACGCAGTATTTT. Its protein is CASSLAPGQGKATDTQYF.

The sample holds a few counts of this clonotype. The V call is TRBV7-9, the J call TRBJ2-2, with 7 bases that match TRBD2. CDR3 length equals 14 residues. The germline CDR1 and CDR2 sequences are SEHNR and FQNEAQ (reference sequence). After removal of 4 bases from V and 4 bases from J, the junction contained 3 bases not matched to a gene. The CDR3, as DNA: TGTGCCAGCAGCTGGACTAGGGCCACCGGGGAGCTGTTTTTT. Protein sequence: CASSWTRATGELFF.

The chain combines TRBV2 with TRBJ2-7; a weak D match, TRBD1 (6 bases). CDR3 size: 12 residues. Germline CDR1 SNHLY, CDR2 FYNNEI. V dropped 4 bases and J dropped 6 bases, with 10 bases sitting between them. The CDR3: CASSVLGAEQYF. The CDR3 DNA sequence: TGTGCCAGCAGTGTGCTGGGGGCCGAGCAGTACTTC.

This clonotype was recorded a few times. The chain combines TRBV6-6 with TRBJ2-2; D gene unclear. CDR1 and CDR2 (germline): MNHNY, SVGAGI (reference sequence). V was pared by 8 bases and J by 5 bases, with 12 bases between. CDR3 size: 13 residues. CDR3 sequence reads: CASSIRQTGELFF. CDR3 nucleotides: TGTGCCAGCTCAATACGACAAACCGGGGAGCTGTTTTTT.

This clonotype has at least ten counts. The genes are TRBV20-1 and TRBJ2-3; D unresolved. The germline V gene encodes CDR1 DFQATT and CDR2 SNEGSKA (reference sequence). The V gene lost 6 bases and the J gene lost 0 bases, with 13 bases spanning the gap. The CDR3 extends over 14 amino acids. The CDR3 region is CSATQTASTDTQYF. As DNA, the CDR3 is TGCAGTGCAACGCAGACCGCTAGCACAGATACGCAGTATTTT.

In this sample, this clonotype turned up many times. The chain has TRBV12-3 or TRBV12-4 and TRBJ2-7, with 7 bases fitting TRBD2. The CDR3 has 13 amino acids. V trimming: 5 bases; J trimming: 2 bases; junction bases outside the gene matches: 3. The CDR3 sequence is CASSGGGPYEQYF. As DNA, the CDR3 is TGTGCCAGCAGTGGCGGGGGTCCCTACGAGCAGTACTTC.

The chain has TRBV10-3 and TRBJ2-1, with 14 bases identical to TRBD2. V was clipped by 6 bases and J by 3 bases; unmatched bases: 7. The CDR3 has 17 amino acids. The germline CDR1 and CDR2 sequences are ENHRY and SYGVKD. CDR3 protein: CAISPGLAGENYNEQFF. CDR3 bases: TGTGCCATCAGCCCGGGACTAGCGGGAGAAAACTACAATGAGCAGTTCTTC.

This clonotype showed up many times. The V and J genes are TRBV7-3 and TRBJ2-7, with 11 bases matching TRBD1. J gave up 4 bases and V 8 bases, and 4 bases lay outside the gene matches. Per the germline V gene, CDR1 is SGHTA and CDR2 is FQGTGA. This CDR3 is built from 13 residues. The DNA of the CDR3 is TGTGCCAGCTCCCGGGACAGGGGGTACGAGCAGTACTTC. Amino acid sequence: CASSRDRGYEQYF.

This clonotype has at least ten counts. This sequence joins TRBV20-1 and TRBJ2-5; TRBD2 is a possible D gene (6 bases). V dropped 6 bases and J dropped 0 bases, with 17 bases sitting between them. Germline loops: CDR1 DFQATT, CDR2 SNEGSKA (reference sequence). The CDR3 sequence is 15 residues long. The CDR3 here is CSAFAGTLYQETQYF. The CDR3 nucleotides are TGCAGTGCCTTCGCTGGGACTTTGTACCAAGAGACCCAGTACTTC.

The table lists this clonotype with many counts. V and J are TRBV6-6 and TRBJ1-4; D is uncertain. The CDR3 spans 14 residues. The germline V and J ends were trimmed by 7 bases and 6 bases, with 15 bases remaining between them. Germline V lookup: CDR1 MNHNY, CDR2 SVGAGI (reference sequence). The CDR3: CASNPSRGDEKLFF. The CDR3 DNA reads TGTGCCAGCAACCCCTCCCGGGGTGATGAAAAACTGTTTTTT.

The table lists this clonotype with many counts. The rearrangement uses TRBV7-9 and TRBJ2-7; TRBD2 aligns across 7 bases. J lost 0 bases, V lost 2 bases, and 10 bases had no gene match. Germline assignment: CDR1 SEHNR and CDR2 FQNEAQ (reference sequence). The CDR3 length is 17 residues. The CDR3 DNA is TGTGCCAGCAGCTTATGGCTAGCGGCGCAAAGCTCCTACGAGCAGTACTTC. Its translation: CASSLWLAAQSSYEQYF.

This clonotype came up many times. The chain has TRBV30 and TRBJ2-7; the D is unclear. The ends were cut back, 4 bases at V and 0 bases at J, with 10 bases in the middle. The CDR3 totals 13 residues. The germline V gene has CDR1 GTSNPN and CDR2 SVGIG (reference sequence). The CDR3 bases are TGTGCCTGGATCCCTCAATTCTCCTACGAGCAGTACTTC. This encodes CAWIPQFSYEQYF. Full variable domain (outside the CDR3, taken from reference TRBV30 and TRBJ2-7): SQTIHQWPATLVQPVGSPLSLECTVEGTSNPNLYWYRQAAGRGLQLLFYSVGIGQISSEVPQNLSASRPQDRQFILSSKKLLLSDSGFYLCAWIPQFSYEQYFGPGTRLTVT.

This clonotype was seen only a few times. V gene TRBV7-2 combines with J gene TRBJ2-1, with TRBD2 identical over 8 bases. Germline loops: CDR1 SGHTA, CDR2 FQGNSA. The V and J ends lost 6 bases and 4 bases, in that order; junction bases with no gene match: 11. The CDR3 extends over 16 amino acids. The CDR3: CASSPRLLAEYNEQFF. The CDR3 nucleotides are TGTGCCAGCAGTCCACGGCTACTAGCGGAATACAATGAGCAGTTCTTC.

The chain links TRBV11-2 to TRBJ1-2, with no clear D. From germline, CDR1 is SGHAT and CDR2 FQNNGV. This CDR3 spans 16 amino acids. Trimming left V 0 bases short and J 0 bases short, with 11 bases between. The CDR3 loop reads CASSLDRAVANYGYTF. CDR3 sequence (DNA): TGTGCCAGCAGCTTAGATCGGGCGGTAGCTAACTATGGCTACACCTTC.

This clonotype appeared a few times. The V call is TRBV5-1, the J call TRBJ1-1; D remains ambiguous. This CDR3 is 15 amino acids long. The V gene lost 0 bases and the J gene lost 5 bases, with 14 bases spanning the gap. Germline assignment: CDR1 SGHRS and CDR2 YFSETQ. The CDR3 DNA is TGCGCCAGCAGCTTGGAGCACAGTATGGGAACTGAAGCTTTCTTT. This codes for CASSLEHSMGTEAFF.

In its sample, this clonotype was seen many times. The rearrangement joins TRBV6-2 or TRBV6-3 to TRBJ2-1; 12 nucleotides match TRBD2. The CDR3 sequence is 14 residues long. The trim removed 6 bases at V and 8 bases at J, leaving 5 bases unmatched. Looked up from germline, CDR1 is MNHEY and CDR2 is SVGEGT. DNA of the CDR3: TGTGCCAGCAGACAGACTAGCGGGAGATATGAGCAGTTCTTC. It codes for CASRQTSGRYEQFF.